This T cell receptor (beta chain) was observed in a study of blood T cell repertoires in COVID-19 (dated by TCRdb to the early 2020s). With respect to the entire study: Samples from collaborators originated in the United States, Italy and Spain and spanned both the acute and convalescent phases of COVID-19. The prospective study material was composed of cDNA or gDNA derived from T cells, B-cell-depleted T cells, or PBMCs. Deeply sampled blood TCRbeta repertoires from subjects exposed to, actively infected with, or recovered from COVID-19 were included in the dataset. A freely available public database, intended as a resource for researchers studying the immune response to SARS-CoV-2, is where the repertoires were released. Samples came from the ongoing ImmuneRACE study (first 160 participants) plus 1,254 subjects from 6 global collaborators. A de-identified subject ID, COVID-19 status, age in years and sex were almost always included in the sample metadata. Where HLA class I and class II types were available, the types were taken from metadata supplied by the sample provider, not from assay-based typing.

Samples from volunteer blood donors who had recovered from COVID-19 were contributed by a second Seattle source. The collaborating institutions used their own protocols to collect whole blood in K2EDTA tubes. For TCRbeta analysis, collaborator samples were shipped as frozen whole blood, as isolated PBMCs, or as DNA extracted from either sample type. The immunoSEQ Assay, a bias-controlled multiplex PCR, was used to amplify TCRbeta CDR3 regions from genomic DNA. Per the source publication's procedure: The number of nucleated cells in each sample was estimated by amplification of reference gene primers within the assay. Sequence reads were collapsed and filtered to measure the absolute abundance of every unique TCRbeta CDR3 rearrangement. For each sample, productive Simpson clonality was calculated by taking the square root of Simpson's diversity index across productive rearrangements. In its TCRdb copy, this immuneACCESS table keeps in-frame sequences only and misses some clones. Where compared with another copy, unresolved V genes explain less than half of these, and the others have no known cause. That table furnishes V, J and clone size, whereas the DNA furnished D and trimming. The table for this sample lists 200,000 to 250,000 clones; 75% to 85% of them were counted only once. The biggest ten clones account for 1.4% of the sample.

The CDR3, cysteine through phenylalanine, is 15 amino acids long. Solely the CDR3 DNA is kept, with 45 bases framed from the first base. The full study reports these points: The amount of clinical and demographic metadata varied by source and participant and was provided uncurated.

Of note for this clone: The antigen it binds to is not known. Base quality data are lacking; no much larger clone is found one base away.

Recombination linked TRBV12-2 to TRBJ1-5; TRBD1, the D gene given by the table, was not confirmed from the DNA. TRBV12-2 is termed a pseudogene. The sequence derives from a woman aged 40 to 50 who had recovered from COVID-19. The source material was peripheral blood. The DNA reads TGTGCAAGTCGCCGCAGGGGACAGGGGAATCAGCCCCAGCATTTT. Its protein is CASRRRGQGNQPQHF.